What follows is one TCR beta chain and its context. It has no known antigen specificity. Nothing much larger sits one base from this clone, and base qualities are not available. The identical CDR3 is also encoded by other nucleotide sequences in the sample. The data originate from a study of shared T cell receptors in the human thymus (dated by TCRdb to about 2021). In the study overall: The study examined how self-reactive, shared T-cell receptor alpha chains are generated in the human thymus.

The method behind the library was the immunoSEQ multiplex PCR assay. The source is immuneACCESS, and TCRdb retained only in-frame sequences with V and J called. Part of the clones is not carried over; for the studies checked, unresolved V genes explain less than half of this, and the remainder is unexplained. Present in this sample are 700,000 to 750,000 clones, roughly 88% of which were seen just once. The biggest ten clones account for around 0.0099% of the sample. V is pared back by 2 bases and J by 4 bases, with 3 bases lying between the germline termini. CDR1 is given as SGHKS and CDR2 as YYEKEE, both from the germline V gene (reference sequence). Taken from cysteine to phenylalanine, the CDR3 has 11 residues. Only CDR3 DNA remains: 33 bases, in frame from the first base. The data were also submitted as part of a second study, on human thymus T cells. The second publication reports: The donors were immunologically healthy infants in Finland who had open corrective cardiac surgery for congenital heart defects. Thymus tissue was obtained as surgical resects removed during corrective cardiac surgery. Usage of V and J gene segments appeared to be biased in both the thymic and the peripheral blood repertoires. The related research reported highly overlapping thymic TCR repertoires among unrelated individuals. The study used under ten infant thymus samples plus four related peripheral blood samples to characterize TCR alpha and beta repertoires. The infant donors were about 6 to 244 days old, and the cohort included several males and two females. Thymocytes were freed from the tissue by mechanical means and kept at -70 degrees C as pellets of roughly 8.5-31 million cells. Genomic DNA was extracted from frozen cell pellets with a QIAsymphony instrument. The immunoSEQ multiplex PCR assay was used to amplify the TCRB and TCRAD loci from a standardized quantity of quality-controlled genomic DNA. The amplicons covered the V(D)J region and were long enough to include the CDR3 and to identify the V and J genes. Through the commercial immunoSEQ service, the amplicons were sequenced on an Illumina platform. Primer bias and sequencing errors were corrected using previously described methods, and TCRAD and TCRB definitions followed the IMGT database. immunoSEQ Analyzer 3.0 and VDJTools were used for repertoire analysis, which covered basic statistics, V/J segment usage, diversity estimates, rarefaction and pairwise overlap. To estimate diversity, the Chao1, ChaoE, Efron-Thisted, Shannon and inverse Simpson indices were applied, and diversity was also estimated on datasets down-sampled to the smallest sample. Repertoire overlap used strict matching of CDR3 nucleotide sequence, V gene and J gene, with Jaccard-based multidimensional scaling clustering. On average, about 800,000 unique TCRB clonotypes were obtained from thymus samples, compared with approximately 84,000 from blood samples.

The sequenced sample consisted of thymocytes. This TCR was sampled from a girl under three years old with a congenital heart defect. Donor details come from another sample of the same person, matched by shared clones. The rearranged segments are TRBV5-5 and TRBJ1-2, with the D gene too uncertain to name. The sequenced DNA is TGTGCCAGCAGCTTCTCCTATGGCTACACCTTC. This is translated as CASSFSYGYTF.